Each of the 20 T cell receptor beta chains below was sequenced from the same sample in a study of regulatory T cells in long-lasting Graves disease. Arm-PCR with iRepertoire HTBI primers amplified the CDR3 regions for these TCR beta libraries. MiXCR, run by TCRdb on the multiplex PCR reads, gives a single entry per CDR3 protein. The table has about 330,000 distinct CDR3 sequences, around 15% seen once; the top ten hold roughly 21%. This sample's time point: newly diagnosed GD, antithyroid drugs for less than 3 months. PBMC RNA was the source of the TCR library. These data are also associated with another study on T cells in Graves' hyperthyroidism and ophthalmopathy.

The sample consisted of peripheral blood mononuclear cells (PBMCs), taken at new diagnosis, from a patient treated with antithyroid drugs. These TCRs come from a woman under 30 with Graves disease.

About this clonotype: The junction does not match germline at one end; this may be a read error. This chain links TRBV11-2 with TRBJ1-1; D may be TRBD1 (5 bases). Germline CDR1 and CDR2: SGHAT and FQNNGV. This CDR3 is built from 14 residues. The CDR3 coding sequence is TGTGCCAGCAGCTCCAGACAGATGAACACTGAAACTTTCTTT. Translation gives CASSSRQMNTETFF. Using reference TRBV11-2 and TRBJ1-1 for the parts outside the CDR3, the full variable domain is EAGVAQSPRYKIIEKRQSVAFWCNPISGHATLYWYQQILGQGPKLLIQFQNNGVVDDSQLPKDRFSAERLKGVDSTLKIQPAKLEDSAVYLCASSSRQMNTETFFGQGTRLTVV.

The table lists this clonotype with many counts. Germline and junction disagree at one end, which may indicate a read error. V is TRBV5-1 and J is TRBJ2-2; 8 bases align to TRBD2. The CDR3 has 16 amino acids. Germline V gene lookup returns CDR1 SGHRS and CDR2 YFSETQ. CDR3 residues: CASSGGPNLGNGELFF. The CDR3 DNA is TGTGCCAGCAGCGGGGGTCCTAACCTCGGAAACGGGGAGCTGTTTTTT.

The V gene is TRBV11-2, the J gene TRBJ2-1; 11 nucleotides match TRBD2. The V gene end was trimmed by 5 bases and the J gene end by 6 bases; junction bases not matched to a gene: 9. Germline V gene sequence: CDR1 SGHAT, CDR2 FQNNGV. The CDR3 runs 16 residues. The CDR3 DNA is TGTGCCAGCAGCCCAATAGCGGGAGGGCCTGTCAATGAGCAGTTCTTC. Protein: CASSPIAGGPVNEQFF.

Comment on this clonotype: A much larger clone lies a single base off, so this may be a read error. J is TRBJ2-7 and V is TRBV7-3; TRBD2 aligns across 8 bases. V lost 4 bases and J lost 7; bases outside the gene matches: 12. CDR1 and CDR2 (germline): SGHTA, FQGTGA. This CDR3 is 15 amino acids long. CDR3 sequence: CASSSAVAGGREQYF. CDR3 nucleotide sequence: TGTGCCAGCAGCTCCGCGGTGGCGGGAGGAAGAGAGCAGTACTTC.

This clonotype has just a few counts. The rearrangement links TRBV5-4 to TRBJ2-2; TRBD2 is a possible D gene (6 bases). The CDR3 covers 15 residues. CDR1 is SGHNT, CDR2 YYREEE, per germline (reference sequence). Deletions cut 5 bases from V and 2 bases from J, with 13 bases between. The DNA of the CDR3 is TGTGCCAGCAGACACCGGGACTCCAACACCGGGGAGCTGTTTTTT. Translated, it gives CASRHRDSNTGELFF.

This clonotype turned up a few times. CDR3 coding DNA: TGTGCCAGTAGTGATCCTGTGGGGATACCCAATCAGCCCCAGCATTTT. Translating it yields CASSDPVGIPNQPQHF. This chain links TRBV19 with TRBJ1-5; the D is unclear. Germline values: CDR1 LNHDA, CDR2 SQIVND (reference sequence). CDR3 size: 16 residues. Trimming stripped 5 bases from V and 3 bases from J, with 17 bases between.

Here the CDR3 reads CASSFGGYGSPLHF. The CDR3 region has the DNA TGTGCCAGCAGTTTTGGGGGTTATGGTTCACCCCTCCACTTT. The chain carries TRBV28 and TRBJ1-6; D is possibly TRBD1 (5 bases). The CDR3 consists of 14 residues. Germline CDR1 is MDHEN and CDR2 is SYDVKM. The V and J ends lost 3 bases and 9 bases respectively, with 12 bases between them.

The chain employs TRBV6-2 or TRBV6-3 and TRBJ2-7; perhaps TRBD1 as D (5 bases). This CDR3 has 18 residues. V lost 5 bases to trimming and J lost 2 bases, with 25 bases between them. Germline CDR1 is MNHEY and CDR2 is SVGEGT. For the CDR3, the DNA is TGTGCCAGCAGTACAGGCCCAAGTGTGGGCAAGATCACCTACGAGCAGTACTTC. It codes for CASSTGPSVGKITYEQYF.

This clonotype has a handful of counts. CDR3 in amino acids: CASSEAYSDQPQHF. The CDR3 nucleotides are TGTGCCAGCAGTGAAGCCTACAGTGATCAGCCCCAGCATTTT. The J gene is TRBJ1-5, the V gene TRBV2, with D uncertain. In germline, CDR1 is SNHLY, CDR2 FYNNEI. The CDR3 extends over 14 amino acids. Deletions cut 0 bases from V and 5 bases from J, with 8 bases between.

As for this clonotype: This may be a read error, as it is one base from a much larger clone. The V and J genes are TRBV5-6 and TRBJ1-1; D is perhaps TRBD1 (5 bases). This CDR3 has 15 amino acids. The V end was cut by 4 bases, the J end by 1 base, with 14 bases between. Germline-derived CDR1 and CDR2 are SGHDT and YYEEEE. The CDR3 is CASSRVDRTNTEAFF. CDR3 in DNA: TGTGCCAGCAGCCGCGTCGACAGAACGAACACTGAAGCTTTCTTT.

Of note for this clonotype: Only one base separates this from a far larger clonotype, so it likely reflects a read error. V gene TRBV11-2 combines with J gene TRBJ2-6; D is undetermined. Germline CDR1 SGHAT, CDR2 FQNNGV. The length of the CDR3 is 15 residues. In DNA form, the CDR3 reads TGTGCCAGCAGCTTTCTCCGGGCCGGCAACAACGTCCGGACTTTC. Translation gives CASSFLRAGNNVRTF.

This clonotype was counted at least ten times. This chain links TRBV6-1 with TRBJ2-2; TRBD1 aligns across 7 bases. The CDR3 contains 17 residues. Germline V lookup: CDR1 MNHNS, CDR2 SASEGT. The V segment lost 4 bases and the J segment 1 base; nucleotides outside the gene matches: 9. The CDR3 is CASSALPGQMNTGELFF. The CDR3 nucleotides are TGTGCCAGCAGTGCATTGCCGGGACAGATGAACACCGGGGAGCTGTTTTTT.

This clonotype was seen more than once but under ten times. For the CDR3, the DNA is TGTGCCAGCAGGATCTATCGGACAGGGGGAATTTCACCCCTCCACTTT. Amino acids: CASRIYRTGGISPLHF. The V gene is TRBV12-3 or TRBV12-4, the J gene TRBJ1-6; 10 nucleotides line up with TRBD1. CDR3 length: 16 residues. V trimming: 6 bases; J trimming: 9 bases; junction bases outside the gene matches: 11.

The sample holds many counts of this clonotype. This chain connects TRBV5-1 to TRBJ2-7, with D possibly matching TRBD2 (5 bases). Germline assignment: CDR1 SGHRS and CDR2 YFSETQ. V was trimmed by 4 bases and J by 3 bases, leaving 17 bases between them. The CDR3 sequence is 15 residues long. CDR3 sequence reads: CASSPTRLAGYEQYF. The CDR3 DNA follows: TGCGCCAGCAGCCCGACGAGGTTGGCGGGCTACGAGCAGTACTTC.

The sample holds many counts of this clonotype. This chain connects TRBV28 to TRBJ1-5; D possibly corresponds to TRBD1 (6 bases). Trimming took off 3 bases at V and 5 bases at J, with 20 bases between the two ends. The CDR3 is made up of 17 amino acids. In germline, CDR1 is MDHEN, CDR2 SYDVKM. The CDR3 DNA reads TGTGCCAGCAGTTTTCATCGAGGTAGAGGGGGGGATCAGCCCCAGCATTTT. Translating gives CASSFHRGRGGDQPQHF.

This clonotype was counted ten times or more. The chain uses TRBV15 and TRBJ2-7; TRBD1 is a possible D gene (6 bases). CDR1 and CDR2 from the germline V gene are LNHNV and YYDKDF (reference sequence). Trimming left V 6 bases short and J 0 bases short, with 18 bases between. CDR3 length: 16 residues. In nucleotides, the CDR3 is TGTGCCACCAGAGCGAAACCGGACAGCAGCTCCTACGAGCAGTACTTC. Its protein product is CATRAKPDSSSYEQYF.

This clonotype appeared many times. The chain has TRBV6-1 and TRBJ1-2; D may be TRBD1 (5 bases). The V gene's germline CDR1 is MNHNS and CDR2 SASEGT. V dropped 5 bases and J dropped 6 bases, with 16 bases sitting between them. The CDR3 is 14 amino acids. CDR3 DNA: TGTGCCAGCAGTCCCCCGGGGAGGGGCGATGGCTACACCTTC. Amino acids: CASSPPGRGDGYTF.

The chain has TRBV20-1 and TRBJ1-2; 9 bases map to TRBD1. Germline CDR1 reads DFQATT; CDR2 reads SNEGSKA (reference sequence). The CDR3 length is 15 residues. V lost 6 bases, J lost 4 bases, and 12 bases stayed unmatched. CDR3 loop: CSAQNYRDRAYGYTF. CDR3 nucleotides: TGCAGTGCCCAGAATTACCGGGACAGGGCCTATGGCTACACCTTC.

This clonotype was detected many times. The V and J genes are TRBV3-1 and TRBJ2-1; D is perhaps TRBD2 (6 bases). The CDR3 runs 15 residues. Germline lookup yields CDR1 LGHDT and CDR2 YNNKEL (reference sequence). Between the trimmed V and J ends, which lost 3 bases and 12 bases, there was a span of 21 bases. Here the CDR3 DNA reads TGTGCCAGCAGCCATCTAGCGCCAATCGCCTCTGGGCAGTTCTTC. The encoded protein is CASSHLAPIASGQFF.

This clonotype was seen a handful of times. V usage is TRBV5-1 and J usage is TRBJ1-1; 7 bases fit TRBD1. CDR3 length: 15 residues. The V gene's germline CDR1 is SGHRS and CDR2 YFSETQ. The ends lost 4 bases at V and 9 bases at J; junction bases unmatched: 15. The CDR3 region is CASSPWFRGEQQAFF. In nucleotides, the CDR3 is TGCGCCAGCAGCCCATGGTTCAGGGGGGAACAACAAGCTTTCTTT.